A single sample gave rise to the 20 T cell receptor beta chains below, sequenced in a study of blood T cell repertoires in COVID-19. Only in-frame clones appear in the TCRdb table, and some are missing; sequencing was by immunoSEQ multiplex PCR. The repertoire holds approximately 310,000 clones, with roughly 90% as singletons. Sequencing was performed on PBMCs or T cells enriched from blood (not recorded which). These receptors came from a man in his 60s who had recovered from COVID-19.

The genes are TRBV3-1 (or the pseudogene TRBV3-2) and TRBJ2-1; D is undetermined. The germline V and J ends were trimmed by 7 bases and 4 bases, with 11 bases remaining between them. CDR1 and CDR2 (germline): LGHDT, YNNKEL (reference sequence). This CDR3 contains 13 residues. The CDR3 DNA follows: TGTGCCAGCACCAAAGACCATTACAATGAGCAGTTCTTC. Encoded protein: CASTKDHYNEQFF.

This clone was detected only once. The chain uses TRBV29-1 and TRBJ2-3; D possibly corresponds to TRBD1 (8 bases). The CDR3 is 15 amino acids. Per germline, CDR1 SQVTM and CDR2 ANQGSEA. V dropped 3 bases and J dropped 2 bases, with 15 bases sitting between them. The CDR3 sequence is CSVEDREGFTDTQYF. CDR3 in DNA: TGCAGCGTTGAGGACAGGGAGGGTTTCACAGATACGCAGTATTTT.

CDR3 region: CASSPAGTGNRETQYF. The CDR3 DNA reads as TGTGCCAGCAGTCCGGCCGGGACAGGGAATCGGGAGACCCAGTACTTC. The V and J genes are TRBV28 and TRBJ2-5; 9 bases agree with TRBD1. J lost 5 bases, V lost 5 bases, and 12 bases had no gene match. The CDR3 contains 16 residues. Looked up from germline, CDR1 is MDHEN and CDR2 is SYDVKM.

V usage is TRBV27 and J usage is TRBJ2-3, with 8 bases that match TRBD2. The V segment lost 7 bases and the J segment 0 bases; nucleotides outside the gene matches: 3. This CDR3 has 14 residues. Germline CDR1 and CDR2: MNHEY and SMNVEV (reference sequence). The CDR3 nucleotides are TGTGCCAGCACCCGACTAGCGAGCACAGATACGCAGTATTTT. Translation: CASTRLASTDTQYF.

DNA of the CDR3: TGTGCCAGCAGTTTTAATAGTTACCGGACTAGCGGGAGAGGATACGAGCAGTACTTC. Translation gives CASSFNSYRTSGRGYEQYF. The V gene is TRBV6-2 or TRBV6-3, the J gene TRBJ2-7; 13 bases fit TRBD2. Trimming took 4 bases from V and 4 from J; bases not matched to a gene: 16. The CDR3 extends over 19 amino acids. The germline V gene has CDR1 MNHEY and CDR2 SVGEGT.

V usage is TRBV6-1 and J usage is TRBJ2-3; D is uncertain. This CDR3 spans 14 amino acids. With 2 bases removed from V and 0 bases from J, the gap between germline ends came to 6 bases. Germline values: CDR1 MNHNS, CDR2 SASEGT. The CDR3 sequence: CASSESSSTDTQYF. The CDR3 nucleotides read TGTGCCAGCAGTGAATCTAGTAGCACAGATACGCAGTATTTT.

J is TRBJ2-5 and V is TRBV10-3; D might be TRBD1 (7 bases). With 6 bases removed from V and 1 base from J, the gap between germline ends came to 27 bases. The CDR3 runs to 19 residues. CDR1 and CDR2 (germline): ENHRY, SYGVKD. CDR3 loop: CAISAPGQGGMGIQETQYF. For the CDR3, the DNA is TGTGCCATCAGCGCTCCTGGGCAGGGGGGTATGGGGATCCAAGAGACCCAGTACTTC.

The chain links TRBV6-4 to TRBJ2-5; a possible D gene is TRBD1 (6 bases). CDR1 is MRHNA, CDR2 SNTAGT, per germline. V gave up 7 bases and J gave up 5 bases, with 14 bases separating them. This CDR3 contains 13 residues. The CDR3 is CASTAGEWETQYF. The CDR3 bases are TGTGCCAGCACGGCAGGGGAGTGGGAGACCCAGTACTTC.

In nucleotides, the CDR3 is TGTGCCGGTCGGGACAGCCGCTCGGGCGAGCAGTACTTC. Residues: CAGRDSRSGEQYF. The chain carries TRBV2 and TRBJ2-7, with 7 bases lining up with TRBD1. The CDR3 contains 13 residues. CDR1 SNHLY and CDR2 FYNNEI come from the germline V gene. V was clipped by 11 bases and J by 6 bases; unmatched bases: 13.

This chain uses TRBV4-1 with TRBJ1-2; D remains ambiguous. V dropped 0 bases and J dropped 5 bases, with 7 bases sitting between them. The CDR3 loop spans 13 amino acids. Germline V gene lookup returns CDR1 MGHRA and CDR2 YSYEKL. The CDR3 region has the DNA TGCGCCAGCAGCCAAGATCCACTTTATGGCTACACCTTC. Translated: CASSQDPLYGYTF.

The chain employs TRBV21-1 and TRBJ2-1; no check of the table's D call, TRBD2, against the DNA was made. TRBV21-1 is a pseudogene. This CDR3 region has 15 residues. The CDR3 coding sequence is TGTGCCAGCACCAGGACTAGCGGGAAAGGGAATGAGCAGTTCTTC. This codes for CASTRTSGKGNEQFF.

The CDR3 sequence: CASSLRQVDNQPQHF. For the CDR3, the DNA is TGTGCCAGCTCACTAAGACAGGTTGACAATCAGCCCCAGCATTTT. The V call is TRBV18, the J call TRBJ1-5; the D gene is possibly TRBD1 (6 bases). Germline-derived CDR1 and CDR2 are KGHSH and LQKENI. Trimming stripped 4 bases from V and 3 bases from J, with 13 bases between. The CDR3 covers 15 residues.

The J gene is TRBJ1-4, the V gene TRBV6-5; 8 bases match TRBD1. There are 15 residues in the CDR3. After removal of 7 bases from V and 0 bases from J, the junction contained 4 bases not matched to a gene. Germline CDR1 reads MNHEY; CDR2 reads SVGAGI. The CDR3 spells CASKTQGATNEKLFF. CDR3 in DNA: TGTGCCAGCAAGACACAGGGGGCAACTAATGAAAAACTGTTTTTT.

CDR3 region: CASSQGPGQGPQYF. The CDR3 DNA reads TGCGCCAGCAGCCAAGGTCCGGGACAGGGGCCCCAGTACTTC. V gene TRBV4-3 combines with J gene TRBJ2-5; 10 nucleotides align to TRBD1. This CDR3 comprises 14 residues. Germline trimming cut 1 base from V and 9 bases from J; bases unmatched to any gene: 5. Germline CDR1 reads LGHNA; CDR2 reads YSLEER.

V usage is TRBV19 and J usage is TRBJ1-2; D is possibly TRBD1 (6 bases). Trimming pared 7 bases from V and 2 bases from J, leaving 11 bases between. The CDR3 is 13 residues long. Germline V gene data show CDR1 as LNHDA and CDR2 as SQIVND (reference sequence). The CDR3 DNA reads TGTGCCAGTATGGGGACACCCAACTATGGCTACACCTTC. The encoded protein is CASMGTPNYGYTF.

This clone showed up just once. The chain combines TRBV28 with TRBJ1-6; 7 bases match TRBD1. Trimming cost V 3 bases and J 7 bases; bases outside gene matches: 9. Germline V gives CDR1 MDHEN, CDR2 SYDVKM. This CDR3 is 16 amino acids long. The CDR3 protein is CASSFPTGAVNSPLHF. The CDR3 bases are TGTGCCAGCAGTTTCCCCACAGGGGCAGTAAATTCACCCCTCCACTTT.

The chain recombines TRBV7-2 with TRBJ2-3, with D possibly TRBD1 on 5 matching bases. The V end lost 7 bases, the J end lost 5 bases, and 16 bases lay between the germline ends. The CDR3 spans 14 residues. Germline V gene data show CDR1 as SGHTA and CDR2 as FQGNSA. The CDR3 here is CASNLTPGQDTQYF. DNA of the CDR3: TGTGCCAGCAACCTTACTCCAGGGCAAGATACGCAGTATTTT.

V gene TRBV5-1 combines with J gene TRBJ1-5; possible D gene TRBD1, 5 bases. The germline V and J ends were trimmed by 1 base and 6 bases, with 14 bases remaining between them. The CDR3 has 15 residues. CDR1 and CDR2 from the germline V gene are SGHRS and YFSETQ. Written as DNA, the CDR3 is TGCGCCAGCAGCTTGTCCTCCGGGGGTGGTCAGCCCCAGCATTTT. Translating it yields CASSLSSGGGQPQHF.

The chain is built from TRBV5-1 and TRBJ2-7, with D perhaps TRBD1 (5 bases). The CDR3 covers 15 residues. The V and J ends lost 6 bases and 0 bases respectively, with 16 bases between them. Germline lookup yields CDR1 SGHRS and CDR2 YFSETQ. The CDR3 protein is CASTLQDGRSYEQYF. CDR3 DNA sequence: TGCGCCAGCACCTTACAGGACGGACGCTCCTACGAGCAGTACTTC. The full variable domain, its missing parts supplied by reference TRBV5-1 and TRBJ2-7, is KAGVTQTPRYLIKTRGQQVTLSCSPISGHRSVSWYQQTPGQGLQFLFEYFSETQRNKGNFPGRFSGRQFSNSRSEMNVSTLELGDSALYLCASTLQDGRSYEQYFGPGTRLTVT.

The chain carries TRBV30 and TRBJ1-1; 7 nucleotides line up with TRBD1. The V and J ends lost 2 bases and 3 bases, in that order; junction bases with no gene match: 9. From germline, CDR1 is GTSNPN and CDR2 SVGIG (reference sequence). CDR3 length: 15 amino acids. CDR3: CAWSFDRVGDTEAFF. CDR3 coding DNA: TGTGCCTGGAGTTTTGACAGGGTCGGAGACACTGAAGCTTTCTTT.